The clone carrying this TCR beta chain occurred many times. Its antigen remains unidentified. This entry is derived from a study of response to subunit inactivated influenza vaccine. In TCRdb, the RT-PCR reads were re-called with MiXCR into one record per CDR3 protein. The repertoire holds about 650,000 distinct CDR3 sequences, with roughly 15% as singletons. Study-wide findings and caveats: Each seasonal flu vaccination may recruit only limited new T cells, authors suggested.

This sequence was found in a man aged 45-65 years who received an inactivated influenza vaccine. Sequenced here: PBMCs from blood, sampled roughly 2 weeks before vaccination.

The CDR3 sequence: CASSRGGTGNQPQHF. The CDR3 nucleotides read TGTGCCAGCAGTCGAGGGGGGACGGGCAATCAGCCCCAGCATTTT. The chain has TRBV12-3 or TRBV12-4 and TRBJ1-5; the D gene is possibly TRBD1 (6 bases). The V end lost 5 bases, the J end lost 2 bases, and 13 bases lay between the germline ends. This CDR3 region has 15 residues.